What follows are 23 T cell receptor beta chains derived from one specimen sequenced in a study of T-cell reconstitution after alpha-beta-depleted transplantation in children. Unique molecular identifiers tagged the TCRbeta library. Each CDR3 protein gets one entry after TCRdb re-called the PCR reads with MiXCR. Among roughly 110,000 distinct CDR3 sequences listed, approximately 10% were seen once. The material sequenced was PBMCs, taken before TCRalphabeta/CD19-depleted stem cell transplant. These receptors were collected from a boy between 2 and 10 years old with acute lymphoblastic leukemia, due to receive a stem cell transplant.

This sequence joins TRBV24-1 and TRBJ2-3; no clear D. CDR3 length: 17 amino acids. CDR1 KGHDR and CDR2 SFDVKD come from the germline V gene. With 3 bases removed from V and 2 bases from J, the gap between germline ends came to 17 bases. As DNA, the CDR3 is TGTGCCACCAGTGATCCCTCTGGCGGCACGTTCACAGATACGCAGTATTTT. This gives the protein CATSDPSGGTFTDTQYF.

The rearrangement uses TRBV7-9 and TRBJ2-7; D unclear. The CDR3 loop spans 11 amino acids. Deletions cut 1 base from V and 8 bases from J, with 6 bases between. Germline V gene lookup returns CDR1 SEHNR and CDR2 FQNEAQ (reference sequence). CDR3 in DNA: TGTGCCAGCAGCTTAGGGGGAAAGCAGTACTTC. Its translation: CASSLGGKQYF.

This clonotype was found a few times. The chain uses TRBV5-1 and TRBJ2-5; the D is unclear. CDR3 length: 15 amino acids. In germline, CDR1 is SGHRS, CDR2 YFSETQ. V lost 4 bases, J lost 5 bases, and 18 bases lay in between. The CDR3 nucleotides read TGCGCCAGCAGCCCCCCGGTCCCAAACAAGGAGACCCAGTACTTC. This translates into CASSPPVPNKETQYF.

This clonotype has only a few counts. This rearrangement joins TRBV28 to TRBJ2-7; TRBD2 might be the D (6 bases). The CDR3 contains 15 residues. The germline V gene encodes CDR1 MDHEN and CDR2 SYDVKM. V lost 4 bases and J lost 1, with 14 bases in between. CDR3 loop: CASSSFSGNSYEQYF. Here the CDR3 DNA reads TGTGCCAGCAGTTCCTTTAGCGGAAATTCCTACGAGCAGTACTTC.

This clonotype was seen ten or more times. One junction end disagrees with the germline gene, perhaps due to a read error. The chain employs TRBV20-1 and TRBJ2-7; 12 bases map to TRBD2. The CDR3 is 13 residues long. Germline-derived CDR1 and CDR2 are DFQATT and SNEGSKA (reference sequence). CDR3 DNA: TGCAGTGCCAGAGGACTAGCGGGACTCGAGCAGTACTTC. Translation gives CSARGLAGLEQYF.

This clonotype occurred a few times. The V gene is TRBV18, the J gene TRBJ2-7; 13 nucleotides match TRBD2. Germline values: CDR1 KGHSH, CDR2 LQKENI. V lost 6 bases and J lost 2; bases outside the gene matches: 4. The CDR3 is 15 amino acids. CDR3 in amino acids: CASSHGTSGTYEQYF. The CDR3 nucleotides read TGTGCCAGCTCCCACGGGACTAGCGGGACCTACGAGCAGTACTTC.

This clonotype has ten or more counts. The CDR3 DNA follows: TGTGCCAGCAGCCGGGGGCAGGGGCACAATGAGCAGTTCTTC. Its protein product is CASSRGQGHNEQFF. This chain connects TRBV7-3 to TRBJ2-1, with D perhaps matching TRBD1 or TRBD2 (6 bases each). Germline assignment: CDR1 SGHTA and CDR2 FQGTGA. V gave up 5 bases and J gave up 5 bases, with 13 bases separating them. The CDR3 spans 14 residues.

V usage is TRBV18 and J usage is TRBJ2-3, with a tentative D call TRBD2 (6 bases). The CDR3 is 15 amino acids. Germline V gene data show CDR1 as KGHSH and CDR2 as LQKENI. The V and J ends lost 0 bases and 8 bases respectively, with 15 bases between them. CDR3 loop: CASSPPTRGPGTQYF. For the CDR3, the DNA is TGTGCCAGCTCACCACCGACTAGAGGCCCGGGTACGCAGTATTTT. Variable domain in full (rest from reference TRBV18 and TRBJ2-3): NAGVMQNPRHLVRRRGQEARLRCSPMKGHSHVYWYRQLPEEGLKFMVYLQKENIIDESGMPKERFSAEFPKEGPSILRIQQVVRGDSAAYFCASSPPTRGPGTQYFGPGTRLTVL.

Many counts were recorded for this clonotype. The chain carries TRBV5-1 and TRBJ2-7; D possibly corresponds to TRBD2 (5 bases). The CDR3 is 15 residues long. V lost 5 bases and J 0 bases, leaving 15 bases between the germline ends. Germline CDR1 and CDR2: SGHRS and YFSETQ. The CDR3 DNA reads TGCGCCAGCAGACGGGAAAGTCAGAGCTCCTACGAGCAGTACTTC. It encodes CASRRESQSSYEQYF.

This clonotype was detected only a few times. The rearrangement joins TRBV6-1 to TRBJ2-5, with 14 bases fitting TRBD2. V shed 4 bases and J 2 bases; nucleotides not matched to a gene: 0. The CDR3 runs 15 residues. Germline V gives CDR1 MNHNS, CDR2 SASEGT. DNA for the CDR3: TGTGCCAGCAGTGGACTAGCGGGAGGGCAAGAGACCCAGTACTTC. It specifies CASSGLAGGQETQYF.

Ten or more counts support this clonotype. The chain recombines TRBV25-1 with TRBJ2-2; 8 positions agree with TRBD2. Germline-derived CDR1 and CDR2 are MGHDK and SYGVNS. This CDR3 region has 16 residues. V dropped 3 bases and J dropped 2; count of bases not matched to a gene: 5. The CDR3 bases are TGTGCCAGCAGTGACCGGGGGGGACCAAACACCGGGGAGCTGTTTTTT. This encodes CASSDRGGPNTGELFF.

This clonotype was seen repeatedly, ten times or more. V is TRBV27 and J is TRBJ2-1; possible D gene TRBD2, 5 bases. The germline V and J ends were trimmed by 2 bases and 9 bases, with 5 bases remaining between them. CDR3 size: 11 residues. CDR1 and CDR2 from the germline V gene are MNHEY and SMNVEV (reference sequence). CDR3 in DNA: TGTGCCAGCAGTTTAGGACTTGAGCAGTTCTTC. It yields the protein CASSLGLEQFF.

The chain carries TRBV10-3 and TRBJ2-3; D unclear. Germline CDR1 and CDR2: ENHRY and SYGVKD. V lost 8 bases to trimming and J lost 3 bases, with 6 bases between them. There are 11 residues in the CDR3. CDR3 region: CAIGLTDTQYF. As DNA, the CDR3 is TGTGCCATCGGATTGACAGATACGCAGTATTTT.

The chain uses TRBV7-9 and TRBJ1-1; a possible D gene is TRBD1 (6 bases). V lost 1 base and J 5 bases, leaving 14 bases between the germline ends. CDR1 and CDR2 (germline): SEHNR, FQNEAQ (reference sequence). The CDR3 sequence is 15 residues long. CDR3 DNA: TGTGCCAGCAGCTTAGGAGGCAGGGGTTTAACTGAAGCTTTCTTT. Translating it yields CASSLGGRGLTEAFF.

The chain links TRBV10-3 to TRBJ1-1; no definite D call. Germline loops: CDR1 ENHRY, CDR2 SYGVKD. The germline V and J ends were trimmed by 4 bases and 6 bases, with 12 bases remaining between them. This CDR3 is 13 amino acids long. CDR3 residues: CAISGIGPPEAFF. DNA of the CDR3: TGTGCCATCAGTGGGATAGGACCACCTGAAGCTTTCTTT.

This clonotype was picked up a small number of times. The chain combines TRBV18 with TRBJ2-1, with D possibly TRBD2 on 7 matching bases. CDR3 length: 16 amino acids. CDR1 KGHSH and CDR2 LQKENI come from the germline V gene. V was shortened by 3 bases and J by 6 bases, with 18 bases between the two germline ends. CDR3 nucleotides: TGTGCCAGCTCACCGGGGAGGGCAGGGGACTCCAATGAGCAGTTCTTC. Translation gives CASSPGRAGDSNEQFF.

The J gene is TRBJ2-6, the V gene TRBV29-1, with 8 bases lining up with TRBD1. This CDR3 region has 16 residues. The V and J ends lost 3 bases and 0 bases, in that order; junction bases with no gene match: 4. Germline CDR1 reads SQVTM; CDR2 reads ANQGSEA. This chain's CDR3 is CSVEDRDVSGANVLTF. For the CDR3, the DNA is TGCAGCGTTGAGGACAGGGACGTCTCTGGGGCCAACGTCCTGACTTTC.

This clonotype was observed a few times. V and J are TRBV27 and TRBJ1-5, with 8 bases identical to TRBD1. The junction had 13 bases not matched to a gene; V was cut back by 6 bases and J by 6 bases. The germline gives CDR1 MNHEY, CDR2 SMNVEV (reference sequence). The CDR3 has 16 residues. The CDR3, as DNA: TGTGCCAGCAGCCCCCGGACAGGGTGGGACGCTCAGCCCCAGCATTTT. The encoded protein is CASSPRTGWDAQPQHF.

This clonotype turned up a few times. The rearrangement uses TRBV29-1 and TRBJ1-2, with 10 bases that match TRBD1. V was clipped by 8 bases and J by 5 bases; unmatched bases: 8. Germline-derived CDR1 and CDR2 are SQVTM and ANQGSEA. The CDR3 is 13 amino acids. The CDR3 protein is CSISTGGSYGYTF. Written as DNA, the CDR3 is TGCAGCATCTCGACAGGGGGCTCTTATGGCTACACCTTC.

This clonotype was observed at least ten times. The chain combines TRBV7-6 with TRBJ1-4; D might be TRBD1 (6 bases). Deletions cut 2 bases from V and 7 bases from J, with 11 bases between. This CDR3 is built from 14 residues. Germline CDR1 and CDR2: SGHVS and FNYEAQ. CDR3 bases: TGTGCCAGCAGCTTAAGAGCAGGGGTTGAAAAACTGTTTTTT. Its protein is CASSLRAGVEKLFF.

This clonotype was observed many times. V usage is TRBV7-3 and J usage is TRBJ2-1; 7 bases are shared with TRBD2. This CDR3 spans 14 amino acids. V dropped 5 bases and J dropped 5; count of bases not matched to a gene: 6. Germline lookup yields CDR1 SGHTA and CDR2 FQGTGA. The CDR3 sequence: CASSTPGTNNEQFF. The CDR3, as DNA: TGTGCCAGCAGCACCCCGGGGACTAACAATGAGCAGTTCTTC.

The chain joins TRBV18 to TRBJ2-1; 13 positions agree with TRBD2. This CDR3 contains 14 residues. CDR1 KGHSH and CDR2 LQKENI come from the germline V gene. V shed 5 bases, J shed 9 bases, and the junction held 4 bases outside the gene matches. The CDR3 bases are TGTGCCAGCTCAGGACTAGCGGGGGATGGTGAGCAGTTCTTC. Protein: CASSGLAGDGEQFF.

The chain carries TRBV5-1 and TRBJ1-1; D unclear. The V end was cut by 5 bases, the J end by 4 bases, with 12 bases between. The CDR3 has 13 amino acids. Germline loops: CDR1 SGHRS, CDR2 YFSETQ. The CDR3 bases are TGCGCCAGCAGTCACGGGTGGGGCACTGAAGCTTTCTTT. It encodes CASSHGWGTEAFF.